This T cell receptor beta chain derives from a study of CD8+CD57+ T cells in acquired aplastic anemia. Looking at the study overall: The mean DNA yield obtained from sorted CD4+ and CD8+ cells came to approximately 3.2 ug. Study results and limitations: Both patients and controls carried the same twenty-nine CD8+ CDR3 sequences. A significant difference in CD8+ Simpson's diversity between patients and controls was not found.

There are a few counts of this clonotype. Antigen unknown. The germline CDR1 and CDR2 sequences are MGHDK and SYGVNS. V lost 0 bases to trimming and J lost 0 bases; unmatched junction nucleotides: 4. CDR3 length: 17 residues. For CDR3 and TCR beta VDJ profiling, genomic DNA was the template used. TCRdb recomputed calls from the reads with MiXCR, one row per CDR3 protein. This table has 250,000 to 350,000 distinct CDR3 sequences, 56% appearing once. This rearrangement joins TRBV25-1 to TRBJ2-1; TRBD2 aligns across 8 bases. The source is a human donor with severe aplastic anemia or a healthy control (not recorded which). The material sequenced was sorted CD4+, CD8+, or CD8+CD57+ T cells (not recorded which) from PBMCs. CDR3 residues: CASSEYGAGGSYNEQFF. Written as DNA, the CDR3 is TGTGCCAGCAGTGAATACGGTGCGGGAGGCTCCTACAATGAGCAGTTCTTC.